There are many counts of the clone carrying this TCR beta chain. TCRdb reanalyzed the PCR reads via MiXCR. The table includes 45,000 to 50,000 clones, approximately 26% detected once. The data were obtained in a study of metastatic and nonmetastatic thyroid tumors. All patients were treatment-naive before thyroid surgery. The germline V gene encodes CDR1 SGHAT and CDR2 FQNNGV. The CDR3 totals 16 residues. Trimming left V 5 bases short and J 1 base short, with 15 bases between. The chain uses TRBV11-2 and TRBJ1-3; D possibly corresponds to TRBD1 (6 bases). The source of this sequence is a male donor with papillary thyroid cancer or a benign thyroid nodule (not recorded which). Some clones in this sample may be carry-over from other donors' samples. Source material: blood. This CDR3 reads CASSRNRDPSGNTIYF. The CDR3 region has the DNA TGTGCCAGCAGCCGGAACAGGGATCCGTCTGGAAACACCATATATTTT.